This TCR beta chain came from a study of radiotherapy plus CTLA-4 blockade in lung cancer. Study as a whole: Objective responses were recorded in over 15% of patients, with disease control recorded in 25% to 40%.

Chemo-refractory metastatic non-small-cell lung cancer patients were treated with focal radiation plus CTLA-4 blockade with ipilimumab. V was clipped by 4 bases and J by 0 bases, with 6 bases between them. The CDR3 spans 13 residues. Germline V CDR1 and CDR2: WSHSY, SAAADI. As concerns this clone: Its cognate antigen is unknown.

Here immunoSEQ multiplex PCR was the method, and the copy in TCRdb shows in-frame clones only, minus some. The sample records about 30,000 clones, roughly four fifths being singletons. Study findings and constraints: TCR clones of tumor origin grew in blood after radiotherapy plus ipilimumab.

This sample comprised peripheral blood, obtained from a patient treated with radiotherapy plus ipilimumab. V usage is TRBV10-2 and J usage is TRBJ1-2, with D uncertain. This receptor was obtained from a human donor with non-small cell lung cancer who had stable disease on radiotherapy plus ipilimumab. CDR3 region: CASSGQTNYGYTF. As DNA, the CDR3 is TGCGCCAGCAGTGGTCAGACTAACTATGGCTACACCTTC.